This T cell receptor (beta chain) was captured by sequencing in a study of neurological immune-mediated disorders. This CDR3 contains 17 residues. With V trimmed by 0 bases and J by 6 bases, 10 bases remained unmatched. Germline V CDR1 and CDR2: SGHRS, YFSETQ. With 10-nucleotide random UMIs, 5'RACE was used to make the cDNA. TCRdb independently ran MiXCR on the 5' RACE reads; one entry per CDR3 protein. The sample has under 20,000 distinct CDR3 sequences; 25% to 30% are singletons. The receptor was isolated from a man aged 50 or older with HTLV-1-associated myelopathy (HAM/TSP). The chain uses TRBV5-1 and TRBJ2-1; 9 bases are shared with TRBD1. Sequencing was done on a sample of PBMCs. CDR3 nucleotides: TGCGCCAGCAGCTTGGAGTTTGGACAGGGGAGAGGCAATGAGCAGTTCTTC. Its protein is CASSLEFGQGRGNEQFF.